This T cell receptor beta chain was identified during a study of T cell clusters in autoimmune cytopenias. CDR1 LNHDA and CDR2 SQIVND come from the germline V gene (reference sequence). CDR3 size: 13 residues. TRB was amplified by touch-down multiplex PCR, primer pools A and B combined. TCRdb reprocessed the multiplex PCR reads, with one entry per CDR3 protein and no DNA. This table lists some 4,500 distinct CDR3 sequences. Notes on the study in general: TRB repertoire shifts in secondary cytopenia and chronic lymphocytic leukemia mostly reflected lymphoma, not autoimmunity. Physiological T cell clusters of healthy donors were apparently absent in primary autoimmune cytopenia patients.

This clonotype ranks as medium-sized in terms of frequency. Antigen: not known. TRB amplification used approximately 250 ng of peripheral blood genomic DNA. The material sequenced was peripheral blood. The V gene is TRBV19, the J gene TRBJ1-1; TCRdb indicates TRBD1, and absent DNA this call remains unverified. The source is a human donor with an autoimmune cytopenia or autoimmune hepatitis (not recorded which). The CDR3 spells CASIDGRGTEAFF. The variable domain in full, completed from reference TRBV19 and TRBJ1-1, reads DGGITQSPKYLFRKEGQNVTLSCEQNLNHDAMYWYRQDPGQGLRLIYYSQIVNDFQKGDIAEGYSVSREKKESFPLTVTSAQKNPTAFYLCASIDGRGTEAFFGQGTRLTVV.